This passage covers 13 T cell receptor beta chains from one sample sequenced in a study of cytotoxic CD8 clonotypes in ibrutinib-treated CLL. Profiling relied on immunoSEQ multiplex PCR, and the TCRdb table lists in-frame clones only, not all of them. Of 50,000 to 70,000 clones in the sample, roughly 49% were seen once. The sample in question was PBMCs, obtained at disease progression, from a patient treated with ibrutinib. Every receptor here comes from a human donor with chronic lymphocytic leukemia.

This clone was detected a few times. V gene TRBV27 combines with J gene TRBJ1-4; D not resolved. V was cut by 2 bases and J by 7 bases, with 8 bases left in between. This CDR3 region has 13 residues. Per the germline V gene, CDR1 is MNHEY and CDR2 is SMNVEV (reference sequence). The DNA of the CDR3 is TGTGCCAGCAGTTTACGGCGGGGTGAAAAACTGTTTTTT. It encodes CASSLRRGEKLFF.

The chain joins TRBV27 to TRBJ1-1; tentatively, D is TRBD1 (5 bases). The CDR3 is made up of 14 amino acids. Germline CDR1 reads MNHEY; CDR2 reads SMNVEV (reference sequence). With 5 bases removed from V and 1 base from J, the gap between germline ends came to 11 bases. The CDR3 bases are TGTGCCAGCAGTCCAGGGAAGGAGAACACTGAAGCTTTCTTT. Translated, it gives CASSPGKENTEAFF.

This clone was counted between two and nine times. The chain couples TRBV28 to TRBJ2-5, with a tentative D call TRBD1 (5 bases). The V end was cut by 2 bases, the J end by 4 bases, with 8 bases between. This CDR3 has 13 residues. The germline V gene encodes CDR1 MDHEN and CDR2 SYDVKM. The CDR3 here is CASSLDSGETQYF. CDR3 bases: TGTGCCAGCAGTTTAGACAGTGGAGAGACCCAGTACTTC. Full variable domain (outside the CDR3, taken from reference TRBV28 and TRBJ2-5): DVKVTQSSRYLVKRTGEKVFLECVQDMDHENMFWYRQDPGLGLRLIYFSYDVKMKEKGDIPEGYSVSREKKERFSLILESASTNQTSMYLCASSLDSGETQYFGPGTRLLVL.

The chain is built from TRBV29-1 and TRBJ2-3; weak D call: TRBD2 (6 bases). The V gene lost 3 bases and the J gene lost 7 bases, with 14 bases spanning the gap. CDR3 length: 13 residues. Germline CDR1 SQVTM, CDR2 ANQGSEA. The CDR3 loop is CSVDEMGLNTQYF. DNA for the CDR3: TGCAGCGTTGACGAGATGGGACTCAATACGCAGTATTTT.

The chain employs TRBV28 and TRBJ2-7, with TRBD1 matching over 10 bases. V gave up 4 bases and J gave up 4 bases; unmatched junction bases: 4. CDR3 length: 14 residues. Germline CDR1 and CDR2: MDHEN and SYDVKM. As DNA, the CDR3 is TGTGCCAGCAGTTCGGGACAGGGGATATACGAGCAGTACTTC. Translating gives CASSSGQGIYEQYF.

The gene calls are TRBV7-9 and TRBJ1-6; D is possibly TRBD1 (5 bases). Germline CDR1 is SEHNR and CDR2 is FQNEAQ (reference sequence). V gave up 3 bases and J gave up 8 bases, with 14 bases separating them. The CDR3 covers 15 residues. DNA for the CDR3: TGTGCCAGCAGCTTCGGGACCCCATCGGATTCACCCCTCCACTTT. Amino acids: CASSFGTPSDSPLHF.

This clone has a handful of counts. The genes are TRBV27 and TRBJ1-1; the D gene is possibly TRBD1 (6 bases). Germline CDR1 reads MNHEY; CDR2 reads SMNVEV (reference sequence). The CDR3 has 15 amino acids. The V gene lost 5 bases and the J gene lost 1 base, with 14 bases spanning the gap. The CDR3 region is CASSTAGVGNTEAFF. The DNA for the CDR3 is TGTGCCAGCAGTACCGCAGGGGTCGGGAACACTGAAGCTTTCTTT.

This clone appeared a single time. This chain joins TRBV25-1 and TRBJ2-1; 10 bases map to TRBD2. The CDR3 has 16 residues. In germline, CDR1 is MGHDK, CDR2 SYGVNS. V was pared by 0 bases and J by 4 bases, with 3 bases of the junction left unmatched. DNA of the CDR3: TGTGCCAGCAGTGAATATCTAGCGGGGGAGTACAATGAGCAGTTCTTC. This encodes CASSEYLAGEYNEQFF. Complete variable domain (other parts from reference TRBV25-1 and TRBJ2-1): EADIYQTPRYLVIGTGKKITLECSQTMGHDKMYWYQQDPGMELHLIHYSYGVNSTEKGDLSSESTVSRIRTEHFPLTLESARPSHTSQYLCASSEYLAGEYNEQFFGPGTRLTVL.

The V and J genes are TRBV5-1 and TRBJ2-1; tentatively, D is TRBD1 (5 bases). CDR1 and CDR2 from the germline V gene are SGHRS and YFSETQ. This CDR3 comprises 13 residues. The V and J ends lost 4 bases and 15 bases respectively, with 20 bases between them. The CDR3 DNA reads TGCGCCAGCAGCCCTAGGGGTGACAGCGCTCCGTTCTTC. Amino acids: CASSPRGDSAPFF.

The chain carries TRBV2 and TRBJ1-1; TRBD1 matches 10 bases. The V segment lost 6 bases and the J segment 0 bases; nucleotides outside the gene matches: 13. The CDR3 has 18 amino acids. From germline, CDR1 is SNHLY and CDR2 FYNNEI. This chain's CDR3 is CASSFPDRGYSVNTEAFF. The DNA of the CDR3 is TGTGCCAGCAGCTTTCCGGACAGGGGGTACTCAGTGAACACTGAAGCTTTCTTT.

This chain connects TRBV7-2 to TRBJ2-7; D uncertain. Per germline, CDR1 SGHTA and CDR2 FQGNSA. The CDR3 is 15 residues long. Trimming pared 1 base from V and 3 bases from J, leaving 13 bases between. The CDR3: CASSLGPEVGYEQYF. As DNA, the CDR3 is TGTGCCAGCAGCTTAGGACCAGAGGTTGGCTACGAGCAGTACTTC.

The chain joins TRBV5-1 to TRBJ2-7; no firm D call. Trimming pared 0 bases from V and 3 bases from J, leaving 7 bases between. CDR3 length: 13 residues. Germline V gene data show CDR1 as SGHRS and CDR2 as YFSETQ. CDR3 nucleotide sequence: TGCGCCAGCAGCTTGGCCGCTCACTACGAGCAGTACTTC. It specifies CASSLAAHYEQYF.

The chain recombines TRBV6-1 with TRBJ2-7, with D unclear. In germline, CDR1 is MNHNS, CDR2 SASEGT. The V end was cut by 4 bases, the J end by 4 bases, with 2 bases between. CDR3 size: 10 residues. The CDR3 DNA is TGTGCCAGCAGTGTATACGAGCAGTACTTC. Encoded protein: CASSVYEQYF.